Below, one T cell receptor beta chain is given with its context. Its antigen is not identified. These data are taken from a study of CD8+CD57+ T cells in acquired aplastic anemia. For the study at large: Sorted CD4+ plus CD8+ cells gave DNA averaging roughly 3 ug. Study-wide findings and caveats: The study found no significant CD8+ Simpson's diversity difference between patients and controls. Patients and controls shared about 27 CD8+ CDR3 sequences.

Patients included in sequencing had previously demonstrated CD8+CD57+ cell expansion by flow cytometry. Patients had received no therapy at the time of blood sampling. The germline V gene encodes CDR1 DFQATT and CDR2 SNEGSKA (reference sequence). The CDR3 contains 13 residues. V shed 6 bases, J shed 7 bases, and the junction held 12 bases outside the gene matches. CDR3 and TCR beta VDJ profiling relied on a genomic DNA template. TCRdb itself ran the reads through MiXCR, one entry per CDR3 protein. The sample lists more than 45,000 distinct CDR3 sequences, 55% to 70% seen once, with roughly 16% in the top ten.

Sequenced: sorted CD4+, CD8+, or CD8+CD57+ T cells (not recorded which) from PBMCs. The chain has TRBV20-1 and TRBJ2-7, with 7 bases fitting TRBD2. The receptor's source is a human donor with aplastic anemia. CDR3 sequence (DNA): TGCAGTGCCAGCAGCGGGGAGTCCCTGGAGCAGTACTTC. It is translated as CSASSGESLEQYF.